A selection of T cell receptor beta chains follows, all from one sample in a study of CD8+CD57+ T cells in acquired aplastic anemia. Via MiXCR, TCRdb re-called the reads, giving one row per CDR3 protein. This table holds about 160,000 distinct CDR3 sequences, over 40% found once. The specimen was sorted CD4+, CD8+, or CD8+CD57+ T cells (not recorded which) from PBMCs. These receptors came from a human donor with aplastic anemia. Each CDR3 is given with its conserved first and last residue. D genes are given only for firm matches. The size entry is marked missing in some rows and otherwise reads once, few, many or a size class.

>TRBJ2-7|.|TRBD2|TRBV24-1
TGTGCCACCAGTGACCCCCTAGCGGATTCCTACGAGCAGTACTTC
CATSDPLADSYEQYF
>TRBJ1-6|many|.|TRBV19
TGTGCCAGTAGTATGTCTTATAATTCACCCCTCCACTTT
CASSMSYNSPLHF
>TRBJ1-6|.|.|TRBV20-1
TGCAGTGCTACCCAATACTCCTATAATTCACCCCTCCACTTT
CSATQYSYNSPLHF
>TRBJ1-2|.|.|TRBV15
TGTGCCACCAGCAGAGATCGGGATAACTATGGCTACACCTTC
CATSRDRDNYGYTF
>TRBJ1-2|.|TRBD1|TRBV15
TGTGCCACCAGCAGCGGGACGACAGGGTCCTATGGCTACACCTTC
CATSSGTTGSYGYTF
>TRBJ2-5|few|.|TRBV11-2
TGTGCCAGCAGCCCGGCGCGGAGCGCGCAAGAGACCCAGTACTTC
CASSPARSAQETQYF
>TRBJ1-1|few|.|TRBV29-1
TGCAGCGGGACAGAGAGCCTTTCAGCTTTCTTT
CSGTESLSAFF
>TRBJ2-7|many|.|TRBV7-6
TGTGCCAGCAGCTTAGTATCAGGGGAGTCCCCCTACGAGCAGTACTTC
CASSLVSGESPYEQYF
>TRBJ1-5|few|.|TRBV18
TGTGCCAGCTCACCAGGGGCAAATCAGCCCCAGCATTTT
CASSPGANQPQHF
>TRBJ2-2|many|.|TRBV4-1
TGCGCCAGCAGCCCCCCTGGGACATCCACCGGGGAGCTGTTTTTT
CASSPPGTSTGELFF
>TRBJ1-4|few|TRBD1|TRBV5-5
TGTGCCAGCAGCTTAGACGGGCAGGGGGCATGGGAACTGTTTTTT
CASSLDGQGAWELFF
>TRBJ2-7|many|.|TRBV27
TGTGCCAGCAGTTTAGAGGGCGGCGGTACCTACGAGCAGTACTTC
CASSLEGGGTYEQYF
>TRBJ1-2|.|TRBD1|TRBV20-1
TGCAGTGCGCAACAGGGGGCGAACTATGGCTACACCTTC
CSAQQGANYGYTF
>TRBJ1-6|.|.|TRBV11-1
TGTGCCAGCACCCAGTATGGGGGGAGGAATTCACCCCTCCACTTT
CASTQYGGRNSPLHF
>TRBJ2-7|many|.|TRBV5-1
TGCGCCAGCAGCCCGTCTGCGCAGGGCGGGTACGAGCAGTACTTC
CASSPSAQGGYEQYF
>TRBJ2-1|.|TRBD1|TRBV25-1
TGTGCCACCTCAGGGGACAGGGGCTACAATGAGCAGTTCTTC
CATSGDRGYNEQFF
>TRBJ2-4|many|TRBD1|TRBV19
TGTGCCAGTAGTATAGGGGACAGGGGGAAAAACATTCAGTACTTC
CASSIGDRGKNIQYF
>TRBJ1-4|.|.|TRBV19
TGTGCCAGTAGTATAAGGCAGGGTGGAGAACTGTTTTTT
CASSIRQGGELFF
>TRBJ2-4|.|.|TRBV19
TGTGCCAGTAGTATCTTTAAGTCAGCAGGGTTAGCCAAAGACATTCAGTACTTC
CASSIFKSAGLAKDIQYF
>TRBJ2-1|.|TRBD2|TRBV11-1
TGTGCCAGCAGCTTAGTCCTAGCGGCCAATGAGCAGTTCTTC
CASSLVLAANEQFF
>TRBJ2-5|.|.|TRBV2
TGTGCCAGCAGTTTCGTACAAGAGACCCAGTACTTC
CASSFVQETQYF
>TRBJ1-5|.|TRBD1|TRBV19
TGTGCCAGTAGTATAGGGCAGGGGGCGCGTCAGCCCCAGCATTTT
CASSIGQGARQPQHF